This T cell receptor (beta chain) comes out of a study of blood T cells in healthy people across ages. Overall study results and limits: It was not known whether donors were CMV positive (a possible confounder of expanded clonotype changes).

In the case of this clonotype: Its antigen is not identified.

The second PCR ran about 6 to 12 cycles with a sample-barcoded 5' primer and J-beta primers. Every sample produced at least 2.5 million CDR3-containing paired-end reads. TCRdb recomputed calls from the 5' RACE reads with MiXCR, one row per CDR3 protein. Of 550,000 to 800,000 distinct CDR3 sequences in the sample, about 30% are singletons; the top ten hold less than 20%. Trimming stripped 5 bases from V and 4 bases from J, with 11 bases between. Germline CDR1 is SGHTA and CDR2 is FQGNSA. The CDR3 sequence is 14 residues long. This receptor was identified in a woman older than 75 in good health. The sample was blood. The chain employs TRBV7-2 and TRBJ2-2, with D hard to call. The CDR3 here is CASSPPPITGELFF. The DNA of the CDR3 is TGTGCCAGCAGCCCGCCCCCCATCACCGGGGAGCTGTTTTTT.